These 8 T cell receptor beta chains came from one sample sequenced in a study of T cells after yellow fever vaccination. TCRdb recomputed calls from the 5' RACE reads with MiXCR, one row per CDR3 protein. The repertoire holds under 25,000 distinct CDR3 sequences, with roughly 5.5% as singletons. This specimen was PBMCs, either bulk or a sorted T-cell subset (CD4+, CD8+, memory, or dextramer-sorted; not recorded which), taken more than 35 days after the first yellow fever vaccination. These TCRs come from a man younger than 35 who received the YFV17D yellow fever vaccine.

This clonotype was counted at least ten times. The chain joins TRBV5-1 to TRBJ2-5, with D perhaps matching TRBD1 (6 bases). The germline V and J ends were trimmed by 2 bases and 5 bases, with 13 bases remaining between them. The CDR3 consists of 14 residues. Germline CDR1 is SGHRS and CDR2 is YFSETQ. The CDR3 here is CASSLLGALETQYF. Here the CDR3 DNA reads TGCGCCAGCAGCTTACTGGGGGCGTTGGAGACCCAGTACTTC. The entire variable domain, with the rest obtained from reference TRBV5-1 and TRBJ2-5, is as follows: KAGVTQTPRYLIKTRGQQVTLSCSPISGHRSVSWYQQTPGQGLQFLFEYFSETQRNKGNFPGRFSGRQFSNSRSEMNVSTLELGDSALYLCASSLLGALETQYFGPGTRLLVL.

This clonotype was detected ten times or more. The gene calls are TRBV6-2 or TRBV6-3 and TRBJ2-6; D is undetermined. The V gene's germline CDR1 is MNHEY and CDR2 SVGEGT. The germline V and J ends were trimmed by 6 bases and 5 bases, with 20 bases remaining between them. The CDR3 runs to 17 residues. The CDR3 loop is CASRSRAPQRWANVLTF. In nucleotides, the CDR3 is TGTGCCAGCAGATCCCGGGCCCCCCAGCGTTGGGCCAACGTCCTGACTTTC.

This clonotype was detected many times. The rearrangement joins TRBV19 to TRBJ1-5; 8 nucleotides agree with TRBD1. The CDR3 runs to 14 residues. CDR1 and CDR2 from the germline V gene are LNHDA and SQIVND (reference sequence). Trimming removed 7 bases from V and 6 bases from J; junction bases left unmatched: 8. The DNA of the CDR3 is TGTGCCAGTACCCGACAGGGGAACGGTCAGCCCCAGCATTTT. This translates into CASTRQGNGQPQHF. The full variable domain, with the rest looked up from reference TRBV19 and TRBJ1-5, is DGGITQSPKYLFRKEGQNVTLSCEQNLNHDAMYWYRQDPGQGLRLIYYSQIVNDFQKGDIAEGYSVSREKKESFPLTVTSAQKNPTAFYLCASTRQGNGQPQHFGDGTRLSIL.

This clonotype was recorded many times. The rearrangement uses TRBV4-2 and TRBJ2-7, with TRBD1 identical over 7 bases. The V gene end was trimmed by 3 bases and the J gene end by 4 bases; junction bases not matched to a gene: 6. Germline V gene data show CDR1 as LGHNA and CDR2 as YNFKEQ. The CDR3 runs to 14 residues. The CDR3 reads CASSQGLQGYEQYF. As DNA, the CDR3 is TGTGCCAGCAGCCAGGGCCTACAGGGGTACGAGCAGTACTTC.

This clonotype showed up many times. The V and J genes are TRBV12-3 or TRBV12-4 and TRBJ2-4; D remains unclear. The CDR3 is made up of 16 amino acids. The V end lost 5 bases, the J end lost 0 bases, and 14 bases lay between the germline ends. CDR3 loop: CASSRHETVAKNIQYF. The CDR3 DNA reads TGTGCCAGCAGTCGACACGAAACCGTAGCCAAAAACATTCAGTACTTC.

This clonotype was counted at least ten times. The CDR3 DNA reads TGTGCCAGCAGTTTTATCCCAGGGGGAACAGATACGCAGTATTTT. Translation gives CASSFIPGGTDTQYF. The V call is TRBV12-3 or TRBV12-4, the J call TRBJ2-3, with 7 positions matching TRBD1. CDR3 size: 15 residues. After removal of 3 bases from V and 3 bases from J, the junction contained 6 bases not matched to a gene.

Within the sample, this clonotype is medium-sized. The chain has TRBV6-4 and TRBJ2-3, with 13 bases lining up with TRBD2. Germline V gene data show CDR1 as MRHNA and CDR2 as SNTAGT. V lost 0 bases to trimming and J lost 6 bases; unmatched junction nucleotides: 0. The CDR3 has 15 amino acids. As DNA, the CDR3 is TGTGCCAGCAGTGACTCGACTAGCGGGGGGGATACGCAGTATTTT. This encodes CASSDSTSGGDTQYF.

V and J are TRBV7-3 and TRBJ2-5; D is possibly TRBD2 (6 bases). The CDR3 has 13 amino acids. Germline CDR1 reads SGHTA; CDR2 reads FQGTGA. Trimming pared 3 bases from V and 5 bases from J, leaving 10 bases between. CDR3 amino acids: CASSFGGGETQYF. CDR3 DNA sequence: TGTGCCAGCAGCTTCGGGGGTGGGGAGACCCAGTACTTC.